This T cell receptor beta chain was profiled in a study of cytomegalovirus exposure and HLA in healthy donors. Turning to the study itself: The roughly 120 million unique TCR beta sequences, from around 200 million T cells, were found by an earlier analysis.

PCR primers comprised 60 Vbeta and 13 Jbeta primers. Profiling relied on immunoSEQ multiplex PCR, and the TCRdb table lists in-frame clones only, not all of them. The sample yields 150,000 to 200,000 clones, approximately 83% seen once. Regarding the study as a whole: A further, later analysis showed that HLA-associated TCR beta chains (compared with equally common others) were more clonally expanded. For most TCR sequences rarity was the rule, although some public TCRs occurred in many donors.

A remark on this clone: The target antigen is unknown.

V lost 7 bases to trimming and J lost 3 bases, with 16 bases between them. The CDR3 extends over 15 amino acids. Germline CDR1 is SNHLY and CDR2 is FYNNEI. The receptor's source is a boy between 2 and 10 years old in good health and CMV-seronegative. This chain joins TRBV2 and TRBJ2-1, with D possibly matching TRBD1 (6 bases). Sequencing was carried out using PBMCs. This CDR3 is CASIPLRDIYNEQFF. The CDR3 nucleotides are TGTGCCAGCATCCCGCTCCGGGACATCTACAATGAGCAGTTCTTC.